This TCR beta chain was captured in a study of cytomegalovirus exposure and HLA in healthy donors. Trimming pared 4 bases from V and 6 bases from J, leaving 16 bases between. The CDR3 sequence is 14 residues long. From germline, CDR1 is SEHNR and CDR2 FQNEAQ (reference sequence). General study results and limits: TCR sequences were mostly rare, though some public TCRs occurred in many donors.

A note on this clone: The antigen is unknown.

Method: immunoSEQ multiplex PCR; TCRdb's copy keeps in-frame clones and lacks some. The table lists about 120,000 clones, 89% of them singletons. V usage is TRBV7-9 and J usage is TRBJ2-7, with D possibly being TRBD1 (5 bases). The material sequenced was PBMCs. This sequence was found in a woman between 18 and 29 years old in good health and CMV-seronegative. This CDR3 reads CASSSRVKSSEQYF. The CDR3 DNA reads as TGTGCCAGCAGCTCCAGGGTTAAGTCGTCCGAGCAGTACTTC. Filled out from reference TRBV7-9 and TRBJ2-7, the complete variable domain reads DTGVSQNPRHKITKRGQNVTFRCDPISEHNRLYWYRQTLGQGPEFLTYFQNEAQLEKSRLLSDRFSAERPKGSFSTLEIQRTEQGDSAMYLCASSSRVKSSEQYFGPGTRLTVT.